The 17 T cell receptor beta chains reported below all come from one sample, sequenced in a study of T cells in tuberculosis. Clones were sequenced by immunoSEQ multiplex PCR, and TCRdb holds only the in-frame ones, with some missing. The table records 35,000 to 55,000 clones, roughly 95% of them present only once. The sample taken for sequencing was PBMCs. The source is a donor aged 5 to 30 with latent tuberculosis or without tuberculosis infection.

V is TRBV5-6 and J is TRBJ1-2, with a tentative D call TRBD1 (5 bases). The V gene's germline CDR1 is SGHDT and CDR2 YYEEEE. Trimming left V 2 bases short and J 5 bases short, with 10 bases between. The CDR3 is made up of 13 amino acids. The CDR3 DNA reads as TGTGCCAGCAGCTTTAGGGGAACATATGGCTACACCTTC. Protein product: CASSFRGTYGYTF.

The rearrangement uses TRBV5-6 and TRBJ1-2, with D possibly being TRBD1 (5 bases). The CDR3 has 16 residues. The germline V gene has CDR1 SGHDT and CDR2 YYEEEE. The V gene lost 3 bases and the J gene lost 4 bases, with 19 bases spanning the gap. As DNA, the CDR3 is TGTGCCAGCAGCTGGAGTTCGACAGAAGCGACCTATGGCTACACCTTC. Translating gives CASSWSSTEATYGYTF.

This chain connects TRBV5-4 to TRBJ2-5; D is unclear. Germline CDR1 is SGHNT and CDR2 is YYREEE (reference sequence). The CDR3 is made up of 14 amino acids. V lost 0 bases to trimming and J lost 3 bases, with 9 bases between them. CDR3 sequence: CASSLGGPEETQYF. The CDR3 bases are TGTGCCAGCAGCTTGGGAGGCCCAGAAGAGACCCAGTACTTC.

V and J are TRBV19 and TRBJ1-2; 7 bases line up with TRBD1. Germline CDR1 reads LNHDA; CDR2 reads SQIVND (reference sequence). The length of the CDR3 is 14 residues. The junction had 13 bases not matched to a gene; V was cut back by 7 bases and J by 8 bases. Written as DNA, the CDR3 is TGTGCCAGTATCAGAATTGGACAGGCGGGAGGCTACACCTTC. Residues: CASIRIGQAGGYTF.

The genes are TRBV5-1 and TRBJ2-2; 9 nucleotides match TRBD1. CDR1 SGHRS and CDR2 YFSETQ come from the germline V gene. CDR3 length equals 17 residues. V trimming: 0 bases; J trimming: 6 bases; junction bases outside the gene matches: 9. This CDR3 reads CASSLDLPGQGAGELFF. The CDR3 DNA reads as TGCGCCAGCAGCTTGGATCTCCCGGGACAGGGCGCCGGGGAGCTGTTTTTT.

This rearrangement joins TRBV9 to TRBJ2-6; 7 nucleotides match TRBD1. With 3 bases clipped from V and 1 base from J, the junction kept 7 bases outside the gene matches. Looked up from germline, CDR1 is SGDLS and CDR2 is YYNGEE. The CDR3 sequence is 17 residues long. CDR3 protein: CASSASTGLSGANVLTF. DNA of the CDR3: TGTGCCAGCAGCGCTTCGACAGGGTTGTCTGGGGCCAACGTCCTGACTTTC.

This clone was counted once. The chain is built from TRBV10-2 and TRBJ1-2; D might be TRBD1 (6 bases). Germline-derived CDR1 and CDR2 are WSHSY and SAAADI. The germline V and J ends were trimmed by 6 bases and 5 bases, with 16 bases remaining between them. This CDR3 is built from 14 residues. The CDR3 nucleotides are TGCGCCAGCAGAGGGGGATCCGGCGATTATGGCTACACCTTC. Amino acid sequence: CASRGGSGDYGYTF.

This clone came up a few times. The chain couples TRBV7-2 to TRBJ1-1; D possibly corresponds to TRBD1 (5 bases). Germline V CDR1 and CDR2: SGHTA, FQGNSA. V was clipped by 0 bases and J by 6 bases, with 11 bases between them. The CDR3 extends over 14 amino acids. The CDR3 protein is CASSLAGWGAEAFF. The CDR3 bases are TGTGCCAGCAGCTTAGCGGGCTGGGGGGCTGAAGCTTTCTTT.

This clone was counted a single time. CDR3 nucleotides: TGTGCCAGCTCACCCCTCGGGGACACCGGGGAGCTGTTTTTT. It encodes CASSPLGDTGELFF. The chain employs TRBV18 and TRBJ2-2; D perhaps matches TRBD2 (5 bases). This CDR3 is built from 14 residues. The germline gives CDR1 KGHSH, CDR2 LQKENI. The germline V and J ends were trimmed by 3 bases and 3 bases, with 8 bases remaining between them.

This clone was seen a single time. CDR3 nucleotides: TGTGCCAGCAGCTTACCGACTAGTTTGGGGACAGATACGCAGTATTTT. Its translation: CASSLPTSLGTDTQYF. The chain links TRBV11-2 to TRBJ2-3, with TRBD2 as a possible D gene (6 bases). The CDR3 has 16 residues. Deletions cut 2 bases from V and 3 bases from J, with 15 bases between. Germline V lookup: CDR1 SGHAT, CDR2 FQNNGV.

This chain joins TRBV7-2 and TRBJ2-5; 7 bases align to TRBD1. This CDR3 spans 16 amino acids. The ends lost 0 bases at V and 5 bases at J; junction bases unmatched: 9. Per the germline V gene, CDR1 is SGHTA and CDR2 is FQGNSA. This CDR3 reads CASSLAARGSVETQYF. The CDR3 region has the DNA TGTGCCAGCAGCTTAGCCGCCAGGGGGTCCGTGGAGACCCAGTACTTC.

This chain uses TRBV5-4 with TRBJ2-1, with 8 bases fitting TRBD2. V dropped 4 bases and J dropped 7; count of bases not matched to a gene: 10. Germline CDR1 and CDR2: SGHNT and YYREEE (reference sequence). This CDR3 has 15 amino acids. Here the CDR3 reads CASSREGLEENEQFF. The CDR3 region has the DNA TGTGCCAGCAGCCGGGAGGGACTAGAAGAAAATGAGCAGTTCTTC.

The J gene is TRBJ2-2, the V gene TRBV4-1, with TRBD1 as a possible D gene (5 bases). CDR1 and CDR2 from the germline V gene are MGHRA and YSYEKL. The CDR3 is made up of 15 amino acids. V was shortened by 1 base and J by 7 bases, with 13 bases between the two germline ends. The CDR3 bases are TGCGCCAGCAGCCAAGGTACAGGAAGGTTCGGGGAGCTGTTTTTT. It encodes CASSQGTGRFGELFF.

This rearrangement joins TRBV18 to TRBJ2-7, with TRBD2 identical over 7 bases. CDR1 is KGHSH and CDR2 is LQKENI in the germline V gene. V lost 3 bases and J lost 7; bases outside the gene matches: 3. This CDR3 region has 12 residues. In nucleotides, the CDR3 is TGTGCCAGCTCACCCCTGGGGGGGGAGCAGTACTTC. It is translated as CASSPLGGEQYF.

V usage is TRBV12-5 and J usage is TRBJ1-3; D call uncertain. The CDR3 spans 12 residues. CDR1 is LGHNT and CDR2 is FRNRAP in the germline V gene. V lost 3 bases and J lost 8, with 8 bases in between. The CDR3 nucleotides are TGTGCTAGTGGTTTCCGCGGGGACACCATATATTTT. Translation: CASGFRGDTIYF. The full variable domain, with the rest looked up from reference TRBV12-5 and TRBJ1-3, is DARVTQTPRHKVTEMGQEVTMRCQPILGHNTVFWYRQTMMQGLELLAYFRNRAPLDDSGMPKDRFSAEMPDATLATLKIQPSEPRDSAVYFCASGFRGDTIYFGEGSWLTVV.

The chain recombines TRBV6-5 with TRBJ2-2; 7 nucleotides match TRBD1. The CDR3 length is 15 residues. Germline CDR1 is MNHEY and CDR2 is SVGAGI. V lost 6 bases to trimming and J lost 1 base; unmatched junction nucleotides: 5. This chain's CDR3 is CASSSGTVNTGELFF. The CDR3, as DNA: TGTGCCAGCAGCTCCGGGACAGTGAACACCGGGGAGCTGTTTTTT.

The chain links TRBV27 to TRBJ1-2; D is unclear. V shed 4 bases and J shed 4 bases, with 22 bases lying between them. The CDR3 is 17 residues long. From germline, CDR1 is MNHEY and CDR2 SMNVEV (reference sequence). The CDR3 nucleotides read TGTGCCAGCAGTTGGGTCAGTTCACTTCTCCCTAGCTATGGCTACACCTTC. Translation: CASSWVSSLLPSYGYTF.